This T cell receptor (beta chain) is from a study of persistence of HIV-infected CD4 T cells. Study-level background: Donors had been on suppressive ART for a median of 8 years. Study-wide results and caveats: Degenerate expanded CDR3beta sequences were enriched among CMV- and Gag-responding cells. Bulk TCR data could not be restricted to HIV-1-infected CMV-responding cells.

Sequencing used immunoSEQ version 4 in survey mode. Measured with immunoSEQ multiplex PCR; TCRdb has only the in-frame clones, and not every one. The sample lists 43,000 or so clones, around 89% occurring once. A note on this clone: The antigen is unknown.

Anti-CD3/anti-CD28 beads served as a nonspecific positive control stimulus. Sorting selected CD4+ T cells upregulating both CD40 ligand and CD69. The sequences come from CD4+ T cells sorted from PBMCs after roughly 17-hour stimulation, collected from a patient who received antiretroviral therapy. The source is an adult man with HIV who was CMV-seropositive.

This chain's CDR3 is CASGNQPQHF. DNA of the CDR3: TGTGCCAGCGGGAATCAGCCCCAGCATTTT. The chain uses TRBV28 and TRBJ1-5; no clear D gene. V dropped 8 bases and J dropped 4 bases, with 3 bases sitting between them. The CDR3 is 10 residues long. Germline V gene lookup returns CDR1 MDHEN and CDR2 SYDVKM.